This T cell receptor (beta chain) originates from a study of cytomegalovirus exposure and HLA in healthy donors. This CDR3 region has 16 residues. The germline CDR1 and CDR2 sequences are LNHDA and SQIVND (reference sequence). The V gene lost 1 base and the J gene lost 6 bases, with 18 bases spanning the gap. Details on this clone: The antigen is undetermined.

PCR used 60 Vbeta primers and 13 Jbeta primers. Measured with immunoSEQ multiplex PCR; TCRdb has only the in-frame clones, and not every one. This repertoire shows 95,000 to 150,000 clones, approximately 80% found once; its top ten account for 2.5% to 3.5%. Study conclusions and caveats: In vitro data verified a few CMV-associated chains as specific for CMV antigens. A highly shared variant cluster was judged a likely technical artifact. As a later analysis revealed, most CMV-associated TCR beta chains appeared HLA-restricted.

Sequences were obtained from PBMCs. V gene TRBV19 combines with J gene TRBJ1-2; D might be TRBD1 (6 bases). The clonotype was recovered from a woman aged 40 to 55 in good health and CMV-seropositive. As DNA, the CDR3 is TGTGCCAGTAGTATAGCCCACATATCAGGGGCGGATGGCTACACCTTC. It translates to CASSIAHISGADGYTF.